A single sample gave rise to the 2 T cell receptor beta chains below, sequenced in a study of blood T cell repertoires in COVID-19. Sequencing was performed with immunoSEQ multiplex PCR; in TCRdb, only in-frame clones are kept and a portion is missing. The sample shows about 200,000 clones, around 85% of them seen only once. Input material: peripheral blood. These receptors were obtained from a woman in her forties or fifties with acute or convalescent COVID-19.

This clone was seen a single time. V usage is TRBV30 and J usage is TRBJ2-2; 13 bases line up with TRBD2. In germline, CDR1 is GTSNPN, CDR2 SVGIG (reference sequence). Losses at the gene ends were 4 bases for V and 8 bases for J; bases not matched to a gene: 4. This CDR3 has 14 amino acids. The CDR3 region is CAWNWGLAGGELFF. The CDR3 region has the DNA TGTGCCTGGAATTGGGGACTAGCGGGAGGGGAGCTGTTTTTT.

This clone was seen a handful of times. The chain couples TRBV28 to TRBJ2-7; 10 positions match TRBD2. The CDR3 has 17 amino acids. Trimming at V came to 5 bases and at J to 3 bases, leaving 13 bases not matched to a gene. Germline V gene sequence: CDR1 MDHEN, CDR2 SYDVKM. The CDR3 DNA sequence: TGTGCCAGCAGTCCCCACGGGCTAGCGGGAGACCTCTACGAGCAGTACTTC. This codes for CASSPHGLAGDLYEQYF.